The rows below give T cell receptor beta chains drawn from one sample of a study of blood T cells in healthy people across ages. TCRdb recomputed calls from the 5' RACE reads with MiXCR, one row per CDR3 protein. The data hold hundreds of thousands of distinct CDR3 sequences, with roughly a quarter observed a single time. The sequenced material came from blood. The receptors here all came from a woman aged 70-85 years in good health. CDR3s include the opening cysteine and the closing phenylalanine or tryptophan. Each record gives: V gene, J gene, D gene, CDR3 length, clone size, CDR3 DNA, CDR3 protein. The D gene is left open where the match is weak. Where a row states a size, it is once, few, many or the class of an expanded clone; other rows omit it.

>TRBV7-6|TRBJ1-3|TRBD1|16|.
TGTGCCAGCAGCTTAGCCCGACAGGGTCCTGGAAACACCATGTATTTT
CASSLARQGPGNTMYF
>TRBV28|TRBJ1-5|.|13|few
TGTGCCAGCAGCTCTCCGTCTAATCAGCCCCAGCATTTT
CASSSPSNQPQHF
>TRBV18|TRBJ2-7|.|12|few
TGTGCCAGCTCACCGTCGAGCCACGAGCAGTACTTC
CASSPSSHEQYF
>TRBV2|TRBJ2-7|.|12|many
TGTGCCAGCAGTGAAGCTCAGTACGAGCAGTACTTC
CASSEAQYEQYF
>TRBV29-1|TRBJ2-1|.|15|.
TGCAGCGGAGGAAGGGGTAGCGGATCCTACAATGAGCAGTTCTTC
CSGGRGSGSYNEQFF
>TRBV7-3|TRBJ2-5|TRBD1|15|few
TGTGCCAGCAGCTTGACAGGGGGCTTGCGAGAGACCCAGTACTTC
CASSLTGGLRETQYF
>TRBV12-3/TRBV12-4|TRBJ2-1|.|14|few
TGTGCCAGCAGTCCAAGGCGGCTCTACAATGAGCAGTTCTTC
CASSPRRLYNEQFF
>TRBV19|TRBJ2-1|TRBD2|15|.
TGTGCCAGTAGTATGAGCGGGATAGACTACAATGAGCAGTTCTTC
CASSMSGIDYNEQFF
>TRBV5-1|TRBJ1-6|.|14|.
TGCGCCAGCAGCCAGGGACCGCTGAATTCACCCCTCCACTTT
CASSQGPLNSPLHF
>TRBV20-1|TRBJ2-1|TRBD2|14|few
TGCAGTGCCACGACTAGCGGGAGGAACAATGAGCAGTTCTTC
CSATTSGRNNEQFF
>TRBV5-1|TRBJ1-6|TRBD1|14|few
TGCGCCAGCAGTCCGCAGGGGGCAGATTCACCCCTCCACTTT
CASSPQGADSPLHF
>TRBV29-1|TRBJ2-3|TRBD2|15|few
TGCAGCATCCGGGGACTAGCGATCAGCACAGATACGCAGTATTTT
CSIRGLAISTDTQYF
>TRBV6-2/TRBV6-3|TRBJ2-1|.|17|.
TGTGCCAGCAGTTACTCGGGGTGGCAGGGGTCAAACAATGAGCAGTTCTTC
CASSYSGWQGSNNEQFF
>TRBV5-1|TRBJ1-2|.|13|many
TGCGCCAGCAGCCCGGACAGAGCCTATGGCTACACCTTC
CASSPDRAYGYTF
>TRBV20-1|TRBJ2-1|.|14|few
TGCAGTGCTAGAGATCCGGCACGCCGCAATGAGCAGTTCTTC
CSARDPARRNEQFF
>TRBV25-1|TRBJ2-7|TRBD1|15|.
TGTGCCAGCAGTGCCCCGGGACAGAGCTCCTACGAGCAGTACTTC
CASSAPGQSSYEQYF
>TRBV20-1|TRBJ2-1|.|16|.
TGCAGTGCTAGAGGTCCAGCGCAACTACTATACAATGAGCAGTTCTTC
CSARGPAQLLYNEQFF
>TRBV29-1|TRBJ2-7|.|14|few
TGCAGCGTTGAAATGTCGTGGCCGCCCTACGAGCAGTACTTC
CSVEMSWPPYEQYF
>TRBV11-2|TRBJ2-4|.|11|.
TGTGCCAGCAGCTTAGACGAACCTCAGTACTTC
CASSLDEPQYF
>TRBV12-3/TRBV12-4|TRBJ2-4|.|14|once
TGTGCCAGCAGCGACCAAGTAGCCAAAAACATTCAGTACTTC
CASSDQVAKNIQYF
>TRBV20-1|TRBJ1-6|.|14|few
TGCAGTGCTAGAGCCAGCTCCTATAATTCACCCCTCCACTTT
CSARASSYNSPLHF
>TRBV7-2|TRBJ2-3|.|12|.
TGTGCCAGCAGCTTAGTAGTCTATACGCAGTATTTT
CASSLVVYTQYF
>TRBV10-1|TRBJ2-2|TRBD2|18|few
TGCGCCAGCAGTGAGTCGTTAAGACTAGCGGGAAAGACCGGGGAGCTGTTTTTT
CASSESLRLAGKTGELFF
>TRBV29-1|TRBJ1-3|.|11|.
TGCAGCGCCGGAACTGGAAACACCATATATTTT
CSAGTGNTIYF
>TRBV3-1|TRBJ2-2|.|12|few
TGTGCCAGCAGGACTGGGACCGGGGAGCTGTTTTTT
CASRTGTGELFF
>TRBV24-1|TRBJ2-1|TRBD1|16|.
TGTGCCACCAGTGAGGGGGACAGGAGTTACTACAATGAGCAGTTCTTC
CATSEGDRSYYNEQFF
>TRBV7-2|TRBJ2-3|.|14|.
TGTGCCAGCAGCCTAGGGGCAGAGTGGGGTACGCAGTATTTT
CASSLGAEWGTQYF
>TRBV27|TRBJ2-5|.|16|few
TGTGCCAGCAGTTTATCGGGGGGACAGCTCGGAGAGACCCAGTACTTC
CASSLSGGQLGETQYF
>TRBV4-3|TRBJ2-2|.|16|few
TGCGCCAGCAGGATGGGAAGATCGGGGAACACCGGGGAGCTGTTTTTT
CASRMGRSGNTGELFF
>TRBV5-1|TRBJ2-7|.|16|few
TGCGCCAGCAGCCTGGGGGGTTCGACAGGGAGGAACGAGCAGTACTTC
CASSLGGSTGRNEQYF
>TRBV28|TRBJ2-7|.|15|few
TGTGCCAGCAGCAGTACCGGGACGGGTAATTACGAGCAGTACTTC
CASSSTGTGNYEQYF
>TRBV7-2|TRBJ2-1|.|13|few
TGTGCCAGCAGTAGGACGGTATACAATGAGCAGTTCTTC
CASSRTVYNEQFF
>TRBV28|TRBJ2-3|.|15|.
TGTGCCAGCGCCAGGAAATGGGGGGTTACAGATACGCAGTATTTT
CASARKWGVTDTQYF
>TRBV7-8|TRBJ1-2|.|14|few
TGTGCCAGCAGCTTCCCGGGGGCTGGCTATGGCTACACCTTC
CASSFPGAGYGYTF
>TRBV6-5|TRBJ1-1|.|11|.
TGTGCCAGCTCGCGGCGGACTGAAGCTTTCTTT
CASSRRTEAFF
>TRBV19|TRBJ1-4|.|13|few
TGTGCCAGTAGTGACCCGACAGGCGCAAAACTGTTTTTT
CASSDPTGAKLFF
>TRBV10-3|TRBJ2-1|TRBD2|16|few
TGTGCCATCAGTGGGGTTAGCGGGTGGTCCTACAATGAGCAGTTCTTC
CAISGVSGWSYNEQFF
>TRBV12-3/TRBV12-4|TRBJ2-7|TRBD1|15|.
TGTGCCAGCAGTGTCGGGACAGGCGCCTCCTACGAGCAGTACTTC
CASSVGTGASYEQYF
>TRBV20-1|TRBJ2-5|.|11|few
TGCAGTGCCCCTTTTGAAGAGACCCAGTACTTC
CSAPFEETQYF
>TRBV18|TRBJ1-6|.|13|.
TGTGCCAGCTCACCACTTGGGGATTCACCCCTCCACTTT
CASSPLGDSPLHF
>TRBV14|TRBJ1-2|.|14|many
TGTGCCAGCAGCCACGAGCCCTCCCTCTATGGCTACACCTTC
CASSHEPSLYGYTF